This T cell receptor beta chain was recovered during a study of naive and memory T cell subsets. Trimming left V 8 bases short and J 12 bases short, with 20 bases between. From germline, CDR1 is MNHEY and CDR2 SVGAGI. CDR3 size: 13 residues. Treatment reported: skin biopsy from PPD injection site in Mantoux-positive individual. Cells were not sorted; total RNA input targeted about 1 to 1,100 ng. Skin biopsies came from PPD injection sites in Mantoux-positive individuals. For blood and skin samples, reverse transcription used TCR alpha and beta constant primers. Ligated cDNA underwent four rounds of PCR with nested alpha and beta constant region primers and SP2. TCRdb re-called the UMI-ligation and nested PCR reads through MiXCR, storing one row per CDR3 protein. This sample has 18,000 or so distinct CDR3 sequences; 7.5% to 10% occur once, and the top ten carry about 6.5%.

The input for sequencing was skin, taken from a tuberculin skin test site. J is TRBJ2-1 and V is TRBV6-5; tentative D call: TRBD1 (6 bases). This clonotype originated in an adult in good health. The CDR3 is CASARVSGRGQFF. For the CDR3, the DNA is TGTGCCAGCGCCCGCGTTTCTGGCAGGGGGCAGTTCTTC.